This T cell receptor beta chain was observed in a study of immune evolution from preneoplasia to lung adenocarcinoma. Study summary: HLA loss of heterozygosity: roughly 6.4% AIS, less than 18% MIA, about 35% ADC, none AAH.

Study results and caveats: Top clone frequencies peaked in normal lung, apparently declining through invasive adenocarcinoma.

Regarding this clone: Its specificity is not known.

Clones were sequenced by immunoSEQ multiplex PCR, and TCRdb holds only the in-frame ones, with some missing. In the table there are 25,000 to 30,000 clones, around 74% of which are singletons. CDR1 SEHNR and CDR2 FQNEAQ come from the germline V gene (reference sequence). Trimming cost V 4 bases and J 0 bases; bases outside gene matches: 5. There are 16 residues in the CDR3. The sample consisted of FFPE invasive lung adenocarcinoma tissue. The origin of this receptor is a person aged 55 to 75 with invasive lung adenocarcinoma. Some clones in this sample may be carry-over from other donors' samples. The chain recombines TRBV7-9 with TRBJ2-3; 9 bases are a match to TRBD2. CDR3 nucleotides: TGTGCCAGCAGCTCGGGACTAGCCCCCAGCACAGATACGCAGTATTTT. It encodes CASSSGLAPSTDTQYF.